Listed here are 10 T cell receptor beta chains from one sample, sequenced in a study of blood T cells in healthy people across ages. The second PCR ran roughly 7 to 12 cycles with a sample-barcoded 5' primer and J-beta primers. Using its own MiXCR run on the 5' RACE reads, TCRdb lists one record per CDR3 protein. The sample has approximately 800,000 distinct CDR3 sequences, approximately 55% seen once; the top ten hold around 40%. Sequencing was done on a sample of blood. These receptors originate from a man of 80 years or more in good health.

The J gene is TRBJ2-7, the V gene TRBV10-3; 14 positions match TRBD2. The J call is doubtful: the DNA matches TRBJ2-5 better. CDR3 length: 19 residues. CDR1 and CDR2 (germline): ENHRY, SYGVKD. CDR3 in DNA: TGTGCCATCAGTGAGCCGCCCCCGGGACTAGCGGGAGCACTGGAGACCCAGTACTTC. Its translation: CAISEPPPGLAGALETQYF.

Only a few counts were recorded for this clonotype. The V gene is TRBV2, the J gene TRBJ2-3; 15 bases are shared with TRBD2. The junction had 6 bases not matched to a gene; V was cut back by 5 bases and J by 0 bases. This CDR3 region has 18 residues. Germline V gene data show CDR1 as SNHLY and CDR2 as FYNNEI. The CDR3 DNA follows: TGTGCCAGCAGTAGGACTAGCGGGAGGGTCCCTAGCACAGATACGCAGTATTTT. This translates into CASSRTSGRVPSTDTQYF.

This clonotype was detected a few times. The chain recombines TRBV6-2 or TRBV6-3 with TRBJ2-7; 8 bases align to TRBD1. This CDR3 comprises 15 residues. Germline-derived CDR1 and CDR2 are MNHEY and SVGEGT. With V trimmed by 7 bases and J by 0 bases, 8 bases remained unmatched. The CDR3 sequence is CASTLDRVSSYEQYF. In nucleotides, the CDR3 is TGTGCCAGCACCCTGGACAGGGTGAGCTCCTACGAGCAGTACTTC.

This chain links TRBV27 with TRBJ1-2; D ambiguous. The CDR3 loop spans 14 amino acids. Germline CDR1 MNHEY, CDR2 SMNVEV (reference sequence). V shed 2 bases and J shed 7 bases, with 14 bases lying between them. The CDR3 DNA reads TGTGCCAGCAGTTTACAACATGGGGAGGGTGGCTACACCTTC. Translated: CASSLQHGEGGYTF.

The CDR3 loop reads CASSDTGTGGRYEQYF. CDR3 in DNA: TGTGCCAGCAGCGATACCGGGACAGGGGGACGATACGAGCAGTACTTC. The rearrangement links TRBV5-6 to TRBJ2-7; 11 bases align to TRBD1. Unmatched junction bases numbered 10, after V lost 4 bases and J lost 4 bases. Germline V lookup: CDR1 SGHDT, CDR2 YYEEEE. The CDR3 consists of 16 residues.

The rearrangement joins TRBV20-1 to TRBJ2-3, with TRBD1 matching 10 bases. This CDR3 has 16 amino acids. The germline V gene encodes CDR1 DFQATT and CDR2 SNEGSKA (reference sequence). Losses at the gene ends were 5 bases for V and 5 bases for J; bases not matched to a gene: 13. This CDR3 reads CSASDVGTGVGDTQYF. The CDR3 DNA is TGCAGTGCTTCAGATGTCGGGACAGGGGTGGGAGATACGCAGTATTTT.

The V call is TRBV5-1, the J call TRBJ2-1, with unresolved D. V gave up 3 bases and J gave up 8 bases, with 9 bases separating them. The length of the CDR3 is 12 residues. The germline V gene has CDR1 SGHRS and CDR2 YFSETQ. The CDR3, as DNA: TGCGCCAGCAGCTCCGTGTCCTATGAGCAGTTCTTC. Amino acid sequence: CASSSVSYEQFF.

J is TRBJ1-4 and V is TRBV6-2 or TRBV6-3; D perhaps matches TRBD1 (5 bases). CDR3 size: 12 residues. The germline V and J ends were trimmed by 2 bases and 10 bases, with 8 bases remaining between them. Germline values: CDR1 MNHEY, CDR2 SVGEGT. The CDR3 sequence: CASSYVGGKLFF. CDR3 DNA: TGTGCCAGCAGTTACGTGGGGGGAAAACTGTTTTTT.

The chain joins TRBV9 to TRBJ2-3; TRBD2 might be the D (6 bases). CDR3 length equals 14 residues. V was clipped by 7 bases and J by 14 bases, with 26 bases between them. Germline V gene sequence: CDR1 SGDLS, CDR2 YYNGEE. The CDR3 DNA follows: TGTGCCAGCCCCGGAGGGTGTCAGCACAGATACGCGTATTTT. Its protein product is CASPGGCQHRYAYF.

This clonotype showed up just once. V and J are TRBV25-1 and TRBJ1-4; D unresolved. V lost 3 bases, J lost 4 bases, and 12 bases lay in between. Germline values: CDR1 MGHDK, CDR2 SYGVNS. The CDR3 consists of 15 residues. In nucleotides, the CDR3 is TGTGCCAGCAGTGATTCAGGACGGTATAATGAAAAACTGTTTTTT. Translation gives CASSDSGRYNEKLFF.